The entry that follows covers one T cell receptor (beta chain) sequence. Antigen: not known. This sample stems from a study of cytomegalovirus exposure and HLA in healthy donors. Primers included in the PCR were 60 Vbeta and 13 Jbeta primers. The table came from immunoSEQ multiplex PCR; TCRdb's copy has only in-frame clones and leaves some out. The sample records about 210,000 clones, 82% being singletons. General observations from the study: In vitro confirmation showed three CMV-associated chains to be CMV antigen specific. With further analysis later on, most CMV-associated TCR beta chains appeared HLA-restricted. Accurate predictions that matched the HLA-A and HLA-B alleles of most subjects were reportedly made from TCR beta sequences. Being productive about 90% or about 30% of the time was typical of most TCR beta V segments in an earlier analysis.

V was pared by 3 bases and J by 4 bases, with 13 bases between. CDR3 length equals 15 residues. Germline V gene sequence: CDR1 SGHTA, CDR2 FQGTGA. V gene TRBV7-3 combines with J gene TRBJ2-1; D perhaps matches TRBD2 (5 bases). The TCR originated in a man aged 35 to 55 in good health and CMV-seropositive. Sequencing was performed on PBMCs. CDR3 DNA: TGTGCCAGCAGCTTCTCTGCGGGTGGGTACAATGAGCAGTTCTTC. Its translation: CASSFSAGGYNEQFF.